This is a list of T cell receptor beta chains from one sample in a study of T cells in Graves' hyperthyroidism and ophthalmopathy. TCRdb re-called the multiplex PCR reads with MiXCR, one entry per CDR3 protein. The table has about 570,000 distinct CDR3 sequences, 12% to 15% seen once. Sample: blood. The receptors derive from a woman in her 40s with Graves' hyperthyroidism. CDR3s include the opening cysteine and the closing phenylalanine or tryptophan. Each record gives: V gene, D gene, J gene, CDR3 protein. D genes are given only for firm matches.

>TRBV20-1|.|TRBJ2-7
CSARGTSFSYEQYF
>TRBV20-1|.|TRBJ1-1
CSAKLVNTEAFF
>TRBV7-9|.|TRBJ2-2
CASSSGRRANTGELFF
>TRBV6-1|.|TRBJ2-6
CASSVQGSGANVLTF
>TRBV6-2/TRBV6-3|TRBD2|TRBJ2-7
CATKTSGIYEQYF
>TRBV3-1|TRBD2|TRBJ2-1
CASSHFASGRAKGYEQFF
>TRBV27|.|TRBJ1-5
CASSSTQGINQPQHF
>TRBV9|TRBD2|TRBJ2-7
CASSVEGGSVNEQYF
>TRBV28|TRBD2|TRBJ2-7
CASSKGTSGRFAEQYF
>TRBV27|.|TRBJ1-1
CASSLFLNTEAFF
>TRBV7-9|.|TRBJ2-7
CASSFRTLPYEQYF
>TRBV27|.|TRBJ1-2
CASSWPGGYGYTF
>TRBV29-1|.|TRBJ2-1
CSVEPANEQFF
>TRBV6-5|.|TRBJ2-1
CASSYSVSGAGWNEQFF
>TRBV2|TRBD1|TRBJ2-5
CASSEGTGGGETQYF